The rows below give T cell receptor beta chains drawn from one sample of a study of beta chain features in type 1 diabetes. The assay was immunoSEQ multiplex PCR, and TCRdb's table has in-frame clones only and misses some. Altogether hundreds of thousands of clones are present, 15% to 20% being singletons, with the ten largest covering 0.02% to 0.025%. Sequenced: naive CD4+ T cells from blood. The receptors here all came from a woman between 18 and 29 years old in good health. Each CDR3 is given with its conserved first and last residue. The D gene is left open where the match is weak. Some rows have no size entry. The others give once, few or many, or a class for an expanded clone.

v_gene	d_gene	abundance	j_gene	CDR3nt	CDR3aa
TRBV28	NA	few	TRBJ2-3	TGTGCCAGCAGCTCTTTTGCGGCGGAGGCCACAGATACGCAGTATTTT	CASSSFAAEATDTQYF
TRBV6-5	TRBD1	few	TRBJ2-1	TGTGCCAGCAGTGCATCGGGACAGGAAATCTTC	CASSASGQEIF
TRBV2	NA	few	TRBJ2-5	TGTGCCAGCAGCCTAGCCGCCGGAAAAGAGACCCAGTACTTC	CASSLAAGKETQYF
TRBV7-2	NA	NA	TRBJ2-6	TGTGCCAGCAGCTTACCCCGGAGGGCTGGGGCCAACGTCCTGACTTTC	CASSLPRRAGANVLTF
TRBV15	TRBD2	NA	TRBJ2-1	TGTGCCACCAGCAGAATTGTGTTAAAACGCCGGGACTACTCAAATGAGCAGTTCTTC	CATSRIVLKRRDYSNEQFF
TRBV7-3	NA	few	TRBJ2-5	TGTGCCAGCAGTTTATTGGGGGGAGCAATGGAGACCCAGTACTTC	CASSLLGGAMETQYF
TRBV27	NA	NA	TRBJ1-4	TGTGCCAGCAGTTTATCTTCCCAGGGTCGGGAAAAACTGTTTTTT	CASSLSSQGREKLFF
TRBV5-1	TRBD1	NA	TRBJ2-7	TGCGCCAGCAGCTTGGAGTTGGGACCGGGACAGGGGGCCTACGAGCAGTACTTC	CASSLELGPGQGAYEQYF
TRBV25-1	TRBD1	few	TRBJ1-1	TGTGCCAGCCGGACAGGGTGGGAAACTGAAGCTTTCTTT	CASRTGWETEAFF
TRBV19	TRBD1	few	TRBJ2-2	TGTGCCAGTAGTGTAGACAGGGGTCGCGGGGAGCTGTTTTTT	CASSVDRGRGELFF
TRBV6-5	NA	NA	TRBJ2-7	TGTGCCAGCAGTTACTTGAGGGGGAGCTCCTACGAGCAGCACTTC	CASSYLRGSSYEQHF
TRBV6-6	NA	NA	TRBJ1-3	TGTGCCAGCAGTCCATCGGCGGGCTCTGGAAACACCATATATTTT	CASSPSAGSGNTIYF
TRBV9	NA	NA	TRBJ1-3	TGTGCCAGCAGCGCAGATCAGGTCTCTGGAAACACCATATATTTT	CASSADQVSGNTIYF
TRBV5-1	NA	few	TRBJ2-7	TGCGCCAGCAGCCCGGGCGGGAAGAGCTACGAGCAGTACTTC	CASSPGGKSYEQYF
TRBV15	NA	NA	TRBJ2-7	TGTGCCACCAGCAGAGATTGGGGGAACCACGAGCAGTACTTC	CATSRDWGNHEQYF
TRBV5-4	TRBD2	NA	TRBJ2-5	TGTGCCAGCAGCATAGGACTAGCGGGAGGCCGGGAGACCCAGTACTTC	CASSIGLAGGRETQYF
TRBV6-5	NA	few	TRBJ2-5	TGTGCCAGCAGTGAAGATGTGAAGGGAGGGACCCAGTACTTC	CASSEDVKGGTQYF
TRBV4-1	NA	NA	TRBJ2-7	TGCGCCAGCAGCCAAGCGGCGGGGTTTGGCGAGCAGTACTTC	CASSQAAGFGEQYF
TRBV29-1	NA	NA	TRBJ1-1	TGCAGCGTTGAAGAGTGGGGGACTGAAGCTTTCTTT	CSVEEWGTEAFF
TRBV7-8	NA	few	TRBJ2-7	TGTGCCAGCAGCCGGATCGCCGGGACTTCGGGGGAGCAGTACTTC	CASSRIAGTSGEQYF
TRBV28	TRBD2	NA	TRBJ2-7	TGTGCCAGCAGTCTAATGCTAGCGGGAGTCTCCGAGCAGTACTTC	CASSLMLAGVSEQYF
TRBV9	TRBD2	few	TRBJ2-3	TGTGCCAGCAGCGTATTTAGCGGGAGGGCCGAGGATACGCAGTATTTT	CASSVFSGRAEDTQYF
TRBV7-2	TRBD2	NA	TRBJ2-7	TGTGCCAGCAGCCCCTTTCGCGGGAGCTCCTACGAGCAGTACTTC	CASSPFRGSSYEQYF
TRBV28	TRBD2	NA	TRBJ2-3	TGTGCCAGCAGTTTGGGACTAGCGGGGACAGATACGCAGTATTTT	CASSLGLAGTDTQYF